This TCR beta chain was sequenced in a study of graft-versus-host responses after intestinal transplantation. Overall study context: All recipients got anti-thymocyte globulin induction, then tacrolimus and steroids for about three years.

Sequencing used immunoSEQ multiplex PCR; TCRdb keeps in-frame clones, though not all of them. Of about 20,000 clones detected, under 50% appear once; the ten largest clones hold almost 0.9%. This sample comprised alloreactive CD4+ T cells from a mixed lymphocyte reaction culture, obtained before intestinal transplant. Noted subset: CFSE-low proliferating T cells sorted from roughly 6-day pre-transplant mixed lymphocyte reaction (GvH or HvG direction). The TCR comes from a human patient who received an intestinal transplant.

As DNA, the CDR3 is TGTGCCATCAGCGGACAGGGTGGAACCTACGAGCAGTACTTC. Protein sequence: CAISGQGGTYEQYF. V and J are TRBV10-3 and TRBJ2-7, with 8 bases identical to TRBD1. The trim removed 6 bases at V and 2 bases at J, leaving 6 bases unmatched. CDR3 length: 14 amino acids. CDR1 ENHRY and CDR2 SYGVKD come from the germline V gene.